These T cell receptor beta chains were read from a single sample in a study of early T cells in non-severe SARS-CoV-2 infection. In TCRdb, the 5' RACE reads were re-called with MiXCR into one record per CDR3 protein. The sample yields about 47,000 distinct CDR3 sequences, about 10% seen once. The sample was whole blood. These TCRs come from an adult who was a healthcare worker with PCR-confirmed SARS-CoV-2 infection or an uninfected control (not recorded which). The CDR3 runs from the conserved cysteine through the conserved F or W. A D gene is named only where the DNA matches it firmly. Rows may omit the clone size; those that give it use once, few, many or a size class.

j_call d_call cdr3_length clone_size v_call cdr3_nt cdr3_aa
TRBJ2-3 . 16 few TRBV27 TGTGCCAGCAGCCCCCAGGGGGGGCGGGATAGAGATACGCAGTATTTT CASSPQGGRDRDTQYF
TRBJ2-6 . 14 . TRBV5-1 TGCGCCAGCAGCGTTTATTCTGGGGCCAACGTCCTGACTTTC CASSVYSGANVLTF
TRBJ2-2 . 14 few TRBV28 TGTGCCAGCTGTTTAGCGACGAACACCGGGGAGCTGTTTTTT CASCLATNTGELFF
TRBJ2-3 . 15 many TRBV20-1 TGCAGTGCTAGAGATGGAGGGAAGAACACAGATACGCAGTATTTT CSARDGGKNTDTQYF
TRBJ2-5 . 14 many TRBV9 TGTGCCAGCAGCGTAGACTATCGAGAAGAGACCCAGTACTTC CASSVDYREETQYF
TRBJ1-1 TRBD1 16 few TRBV28 TGTGCCAGCAGTTTGCCCACCGGGACAGGGGATACTGAAGCTTTCTTT CASSLPTGTGDTEAFF
TRBJ2-5 TRBD1 13 few TRBV19 TGTGCCAGTAGGTCAGGGGGTAAAGAGACCCAGTACTTC CASRSGGKETQYF
TRBJ2-3 . 14 few TRBV6-5 TGTGCCAGCAGTTTGTTAAGGGCGGGAGATACGCAGTATTTT CASSLLRAGDTQYF
TRBJ2-3 . 17 few TRBV4-3 TGCGCCAGCAGCCAAGAAAGTGTGCGGTTTAGCACAGATACGCAGTATTTT CASSQESVRFSTDTQYF
TRBJ2-2 . 14 many TRBV11-2 TGTGCCAGCAGCACCACAGGGTTCACCGGGGAGCTGTTTTTT CASSTTGFTGELFF
TRBJ1-4 . 13 many TRBV19 TGTGCCAGTACCGTCGGAGCGCGGGAAAAACTGTTTTTT CASTVGAREKLFF
TRBJ1-2 . 11 few TRBV2 TGTGCCAGCAACCAGGGTACTGGCTACACCTTC CASNQGTGYTF
TRBJ2-7 TRBD2 17 many TRBV4-3 TGCGCCAGCAGCCAAGCGGCTAGCGGGATCGTGTCCTACGAGCAGTACTTC CASSQAASGIVSYEQYF
TRBJ2-2 TRBD2 13 many TRBV12-3/TRBV12-4 TGTGCCAGCAGAACTAGCGGGTCCGGGGAGCTGTTTTTT CASRTSGSGELFF
TRBJ2-5 TRBD1 16 . TRBV11-2 TGTGCCAGCAGCTTAGCGGGACAGGGGAATAGAGAGACCCAGTACTTC CASSLAGQGNRETQYF
TRBJ1-5 . 13 . TRBV7-2 TGTGCCAGCAGCTTAGGTCGAGAACAGCCCCAGCATTTT CASSLGREQPQHF
TRBJ2-1 . 13 many TRBV12-3/TRBV12-4 TGTGCCAGCAGTTTCAGCGGCTACAATGAGCAGTTCTTC CASSFSGYNEQFF
TRBJ2-5 . 12 . TRBV27 TGTGCCAGCAGTTTACCGAGTAGTACCCAGTACTTC CASSLPSSTQYF
TRBJ2-1 TRBD2 13 . TRBV11-2 TGTGCCAGCAGCGCAGGGACTAGCGGTGAGCAGTTCTTC CASSAGTSGEQFF
TRBJ1-5 . 14 . TRBV30 TGTGCCTGGAACCCAGGGTCGAGCAATCAGCCCCAGCATTTT CAWNPGSSNQPQHF
TRBJ2-5 TRBD2 15 many TRBV20-1 TGCAGTGCTACGCTCGGCGGGGGGAACCAAGAGACCCAGTACTTC CSATLGGGNQETQYF
TRBJ2-2 . 14 many TRBV7-2 TGTGCCAGCGGACTGACAGCGAACACCGGGGAGCTGTTTTTT CASGLTANTGELFF
TRBJ1-1 . 14 . TRBV29-1 TGCAGCGTGGGGGGCTTGAGACCGAACACTGAAGCTTTCTTT CSVGGLRPNTEAFF
TRBJ2-1 . 11 . TRBV6-2/TRBV6-3 TGTGCCAGCAGTTACGGACCGGGAGAGGTCTTC CASSYGPGEVF
TRBJ1-1 . 13 . TRBV11-2 TGTGCCAGCAGCTTGAGGGCGCCGAGTGAAGCTTTCTTT CASSLRAPSEAFF